This entry lists 28 T cell receptor beta chains sequenced from one sample in a study of T cells after yellow fever vaccination. TCRdb passed the 5' RACE reads through MiXCR, listing each CDR3 protein once. The repertoire holds some 260,000 distinct CDR3 sequences, with approximately 5.2% as singletons. Source: CD4+ T cells sorted from PBMCs, taken on the day of the yellow fever booster vaccination. Source of these receptors: a young man who received the YFV17D yellow fever vaccine.

This clonotype was recorded a few times. The chain couples TRBV3-1 to TRBJ1-2, with 8 bases fitting TRBD1. This CDR3 has 12 residues. Germline V gene sequence: CDR1 LGHDT, CDR2 YNNKEL (reference sequence). V was pared by 8 bases and J by 8 bases, with 7 bases of the junction left unmatched. The CDR3 here is CASGQGGEGYTF. The CDR3 DNA reads TGTGCCAGCGGACAGGGAGGGGAAGGCTACACCTTC.

This clonotype was counted a few times. The chain links TRBV11-2 to TRBJ1-2, with D unresolved. Looked up from germline, CDR1 is SGHAT and CDR2 is FQNNGV. V lost 1 base and J 7 bases, leaving 16 bases between the germline ends. The CDR3 is made up of 15 amino acids. As DNA, the CDR3 is TGTGCCAGCAGCTTAGCGGCCACCTTAGTCACTGGCTACACCTTC. Its protein is CASSLAATLVTGYTF.

The sample holds a few counts of this clonotype. CDR3 residues: CAIGREYEQYF. Written as DNA, the CDR3 is TGTGCCATCGGCAGAGAGTACGAGCAGTACTTC. The chain couples TRBV10-3 to TRBJ2-7; D unresolved. Germline lookup yields CDR1 ENHRY and CDR2 SYGVKD. The CDR3 loop spans 11 amino acids. V was shortened by 8 bases and J by 4 bases, with 9 bases between the two germline ends.

This clonotype was recorded a few times. The chain carries TRBV10-3 and TRBJ2-6, with D possibly being TRBD2 (6 bases). Looked up from germline, CDR1 is ENHRY and CDR2 is SYGVKD. Deletions cut 10 bases from V and 4 bases from J, with 23 bases between. The CDR3 sequence is 17 residues long. The CDR3 region has the DNA TGTGCCACCGACGAACCTATGGGACTCTCAGGGGCCAACGTCCTGACTTTC. Encoded protein: CATDEPMGLSGANVLTF.

V and J are TRBV2 and TRBJ2-5; D gene ambiguous. CDR3 size: 14 residues. Germline-derived CDR1 and CDR2 are SNHLY and FYNNEI. The V end was cut by 7 bases, the J end by 6 bases, with 18 bases between. CDR3 sequence reads: CASTLIWADKTQYF. For the CDR3, the DNA is TGTGCCAGCACCCTAATCTGGGCCGACAAGACCCAGTACTTC.

At least ten counts were recorded for this clonotype. DNA for the CDR3: TGCGCCAGCAGCTGGTCTAGCGGGGCCACAGATACGCAGTATTTT. Translated, it gives CASSWSSGATDTQYF. The chain recombines TRBV5-1 with TRBJ2-3; 9 bases are shared with TRBD2. The V gene end was trimmed by 3 bases and the J gene end by 2 bases; junction bases not matched to a gene: 4. CDR1 and CDR2 from the germline V gene are SGHRS and YFSETQ. This CDR3 has 15 residues.

This clonotype has at least ten counts. The gene calls are TRBV20-1 and TRBJ2-5; TRBD1 might be the D (5 bases). The germline V gene encodes CDR1 DFQATT and CDR2 SNEGSKA (reference sequence). V dropped 6 bases and J dropped 5 bases, with 13 bases sitting between them. The CDR3 loop spans 12 amino acids. The CDR3 is CSADMQGETQYF. The DNA of the CDR3 is TGCAGTGCCGACATGCAGGGTGAGACCCAGTACTTC.

This clonotype was observed a few times. This chain links TRBV12-3 or TRBV12-4 with TRBJ2-5; a weak D match, TRBD1 (5 bases). V lost 5 bases and J 1 base, leaving 11 bases between the germline ends. The CDR3 totals 14 residues. The CDR3 loop reads CASSEDNFQETQYF. In DNA, the CDR3 is TGTGCCAGCAGTGAGGACAACTTCCAAGAGACCCAGTACTTC.

The genes are TRBV9 and TRBJ1-1, with D perhaps TRBD1 (5 bases). Looked up from germline, CDR1 is SGDLS and CDR2 is YYNGEE. V lost 7 bases and J lost 2, with 12 bases in between. The CDR3 is 13 amino acids. CDR3 sequence (DNA): TGTGCCAGCGATGCGGGGACCAACACTGAAGCTTTCTTT. Translating gives CASDAGTNTEAFF.

The chain joins TRBV10-3 to TRBJ2-3; 9 nucleotides agree with TRBD2. The CDR3 runs 16 residues. V lost 2 bases and J lost 5; bases outside the gene matches: 8. CDR1 is ENHRY and CDR2 is SYGVKD in the germline V gene. The CDR3 protein is CAISEQSSGAGDTQYF. The CDR3, as DNA: TGTGCCATCAGTGAGCAGTCTAGCGGGGCTGGAGATACGCAGTATTTT.

This clonotype has more than one count but fewer than ten. V is TRBV5-1 and J is TRBJ2-2, with D perhaps matching TRBD1 (5 bases). V lost 0 bases to trimming and J lost 0 bases, with 9 bases between them. The germline CDR1 and CDR2 sequences are SGHRS and YFSETQ. The CDR3 contains 16 residues. The DNA of the CDR3 is TGCGCCAGCAGCTTGGCAGCAGGGACGAACACCGGGGAGCTGTTTTTT. Translated: CASSLAAGTNTGELFF.

This clonotype was counted ten times or more. The gene calls are TRBV7-3 and TRBJ2-3; no reliable D call. The ends were cut back, 4 bases at V and 5 bases at J, with 10 bases in the middle. Germline V gives CDR1 SGHTA, CDR2 FQGTGA. The CDR3 is 13 residues long. The DNA for the CDR3 is TGTGCCAGCAGCTCCGGACCCATAGATACGCAGTATTTT. Residues: CASSSGPIDTQYF. The full variable domain, its missing parts supplied by reference TRBV7-3 and TRBJ2-3, is GAGVSQTPSNKVTEKGKYVELRCDPISGHTALYWYRQSLGQGPEFLIYFQGTGAADDSGLPNDRFFAVRPEGSVSTLKIQRTERGDSAVYLCASSSGPIDTQYFGPGTRLTVL.

This clonotype appeared many times. The chain recombines TRBV21-1 with TRBJ2-1; the D call of TRBD2 is as the table states it, not checked on the DNA. TRBV21-1 is tagged as a pseudogene. The CDR3 spans 9 residues. The CDR3 nucleotides read TGTGCCGGGGAATGGGAGCGGGGGTTC. It codes for CAGEWERGF.

This clonotype was picked up many times. The chain couples TRBV20-1 to TRBJ2-3; D remains unclear. V lost 3 bases to trimming and J lost 2 bases, with 12 bases between them. CDR3 length equals 14 residues. Germline loops: CDR1 DFQATT, CDR2 SNEGSKA (reference sequence). The chain's CDR3 is CSARPASITDTQYF. Here the CDR3 DNA reads TGCAGTGCTAGGCCCGCCTCGATCACAGATACGCAGTATTTT.

This rearrangement joins TRBV9 to TRBJ2-1; 8 bases agree with TRBD2. The CDR3 has 16 amino acids. CDR1 and CDR2 (germline): SGDLS, YYNGEE. The V gene end was trimmed by 0 bases and the J gene end by 6 bases; junction bases not matched to a gene: 8. Written as DNA, the CDR3 is TGTGCCAGCAGCGTAGTTCGAGCGGGGGAGACCAATGAGCAGTTCTTC. It is translated as CASSVVRAGETNEQFF.

This clonotype was detected many times. V gene TRBV7-2 combines with J gene TRBJ1-2, with D uncertain. The CDR3 covers 14 residues. The germline V gene encodes CDR1 SGHTA and CDR2 FQGNSA. The germline V and J ends were trimmed by 5 bases and 8 bases, with 18 bases remaining between them. CDR3 bases: TGTGCCAGCAGCCCCGGGCAGGCCCTTTACGGCTACACCTTC. This translates into CASSPGQALYGYTF.

This clonotype has a handful of counts. This chain joins TRBV20-1 and TRBJ2-3; 10 bases map to TRBD2. V was pared by 3 bases and J by 8 bases, with 5 bases of the junction left unmatched. Germline loops: CDR1 DFQATT, CDR2 SNEGSKA (reference sequence). This CDR3 is built from 13 residues. The DNA of the CDR3 is TGCAGTGCTAGTAGCGGGGGGAGGGGTACGCAGTATTTT. This codes for CSASSGGRGTQYF.

This clonotype was recorded many times. The chain is built from TRBV9 and TRBJ2-1; the D gene is possibly TRBD2 (6 bases). V gave up 3 bases and J gave up 9 bases, with 16 bases separating them. The CDR3 is 14 residues long. CDR1 SGDLS and CDR2 YYNGEE come from the germline V gene. The CDR3: CASSAFSGIGEQFF. In DNA form, the CDR3 reads TGTGCCAGCAGCGCCTTTAGCGGCATTGGTGAGCAGTTCTTC.

This clonotype was observed at least ten times. The chain recombines TRBV29-1 with TRBJ2-1; the D gene could be TRBD1 or TRBD2 (5 bases each). Trimming took 7 bases from V and 6 from J, leaving 19 bases between them. The CDR3 length is 14 residues. Germline V gene data show CDR1 as SQVTM and CDR2 as ANQGSEA. The CDR3 loop reads CSDRIQTGPNEQFF. In DNA, the CDR3 is TGCAGCGACCGGATACAGACGGGGCCCAATGAGCAGTTCTTC.

This rearrangement joins TRBV5-1 to TRBJ2-6; D remains unclear. The CDR3 is 15 residues long. Germline-derived CDR1 and CDR2 are SGHRS and YFSETQ. V lost 4 bases and J lost 1, with 9 bases in between. The CDR3: CASSRSPSGANVLTF. CDR3 nucleotides: TGCGCCAGCAGCCGATCTCCATCTGGGGCCAACGTCCTGACTTTC.

This clonotype was counted many times. This sequence joins TRBV5-1 and TRBJ2-2; TRBD2 matches at 14 bases. Germline CDR1 is SGHRS and CDR2 is YFSETQ. V gave up 4 bases and J gave up 3 bases; unmatched junction bases: 2. The CDR3 extends over 16 amino acids. CDR3 bases: TGCGCCAGCAGCGCGGGACTAGCGGGGGACACCGGGGAGCTGTTTTTT. Protein: CASSAGLAGDTGELFF.

This clonotype was counted ten times or more. The chain links TRBV29-1 to TRBJ2-2; TRBD1 aligns across 7 bases. The CDR3 sequence is 13 residues long. Germline trimming cut 6 bases from V and 7 bases from J; bases unmatched to any gene: 8. The germline CDR1 and CDR2 sequences are SQVTM and ANQGSEA. The CDR3 DNA reads as TGCAGCGTCTCGACAGGGTCTGGCGGGGAGCTGTTTTTT. It translates to CSVSTGSGGELFF.

This clonotype was counted at least ten times. The chain links TRBV7-2 to TRBJ1-1, with 7 bases lining up with TRBD1. Germline loops: CDR1 SGHTA, CDR2 FQGNSA. There are 13 residues in the CDR3. The CDR3 reads CAGVKGAATEAFF. CDR3 DNA: TGTGCTGGGGTAAAGGGGGCTGCCACTGAAGCTTTCTTT.

This clonotype was observed at least ten times. This chain connects TRBV7-6 to TRBJ2-2, with D unclear. Germline values: CDR1 SGHVS, CDR2 FNYEAQ. V was shortened by 0 bases and J by 5 bases, with 13 bases between the two germline ends. The CDR3 covers 16 residues. The CDR3 bases are TGTGCCAGCAGCTTAGCCGCACCAGTGGGAACCGGGGAGCTGTTTTTT. This sequence encodes CASSLAAPVGTGELFF.

This sequence joins TRBV18 and TRBJ1-1; perhaps TRBD1 as D (5 bases). Germline-derived CDR1 and CDR2 are KGHSH and LQKENI. V was cut by 5 bases and J by 6 bases, with 10 bases left in between. CDR3 size: 12 residues. CDR3 residues: CASSFVGPEAFF. The CDR3 DNA is TGTGCCAGCTCATTCGTGGGGCCTGAAGCTTTCTTT. Together with reference TRBV18 and TRBJ1-1, the CDR3 gives the full variable domain: NAGVMQNPRHLVRRRGQEARLRCSPMKGHSHVYWYRQLPEEGLKFMVYLQKENIIDESGMPKERFSAEFPKEGPSILRIQQVVRGDSAAYFCASSFVGPEAFFGQGTRLTVV.

This clonotype was counted between two and nine times. The chain recombines TRBV12-3 or TRBV12-4 with TRBJ2-3, with TRBD1 matching over 7 bases. J was trimmed by 2 bases and V by 6 bases; bases with no gene match: 8. The CDR3 length is 15 residues. CDR3 amino acids: CASRRATGLTDTQYF. The CDR3 DNA sequence: TGTGCCAGCAGGCGAGCGACAGGGCTCACAGATACGCAGTATTTT.

This clonotype was seen a few times. The genes are TRBV5-1 and TRBJ2-1; D is unclear. The CDR3 is 17 amino acids. Deletions cut 0 bases from V and 3 bases from J, with 16 bases between. Germline V gene data show CDR1 as SGHRS and CDR2 as YFSETQ. The CDR3 DNA sequence: TGCGCCAGCAGCTTGGGGACCTCCCCCCGGGTCTACAATGAGCAGTTCTTC. The encoded protein is CASSLGTSPRVYNEQFF.

This clonotype showed up many times. The V gene is TRBV21-1, the J gene TRBJ2-4. TRBV21-1 is recorded as a pseudogene. CDR3 length: 16 amino acids. The CDR3 nucleotides read TGTGCCAGCAGCAAAGAAAGAACCGTAGCCAAAAACATTCAGTACTTC. It is translated as CASSKERTVAKNIQYF.